This record covers a single T cell receptor beta chain. Its antigen is still unknown. No much larger clone is present one base from it, and per-base qualities are unavailable. Using the deep immunoSEQ assay, TCR CDR3 regions were amplified from genomic DNA by multiplex PCR. Extracted genomic DNA from each cell subset was distributed evenly across all wells of several immunoSEQ 96-well plates, and each plate was treated as a replicate. For sorted subsets, 150 to 250 ng of genomic DNA, equivalent to around 30,000 T cell genomes, went into each replicate PCR. Purified libraries were measured with a Qubit 3.0 fluorometer, size-checked on a Bioanalyzer 2100, and measured again with the KAPA Library Quantification kit. Each immunoSEQ 96-well plate was sequenced on its own single-read 150-cycle Illumina NextSeq 550 flow cell. Regarding the original processing steps: Because only junctional sequences without quality scores were contained in the immunoSEQ output, filtering matching that applied to full-length reads could not be performed. To assign V/J genes and CDR3, sequences were annotated using PyIR, a Python wrapper for IgBLAST v1.9, with IMGT germline references. Reads with weak V/J assignments (E-value above 1e-6), missing CDR3, stop codons, out-of-frame junctions, or ambiguous translated residues were removed. A V3J clonotype was defined by an identical inferred V gene, J gene, and CDR3 amino acid sequence. To compute the percentage overlap between repertoires, the number of shared unique clonotypes was divided by the size of the smaller repertoire. Richness of each repertoire was evaluated using RTK rarefaction, the Chao1 estimator, and Recon v2.1 estimates of unobserved clonotypes. OLGA was used to compute generation probabilities for all TCRbeta clonotypes that the gDNA method yielded from a handful of donors. This immuneACCESS table, as held by TCRdb, lists in-frame sequences with V and J called but not all clones. Of the missing ones, under half trace to an unresolved V gene in checked studies; the others have no known cause. For V, J and clone size, that table is used; D and trimming come from the DNA. Present in this sample are approximately 530,000 clones, roughly 95% of which were seen just once. Approximately 0.067% of the sample lies in the top ten.

These data originate in a study of shared clonotypes between healthy human individuals (dated by TCRdb to about 2020). Some background on the complete study: Three men and two women, aged 18 to 49 years, made up the cohort. For each donor, CD4 naive and CD4 memory were each given three plates, CD8 naive was given two plates, and CD8 memory was given one plate. The study deeply sequenced blood TCR repertoires of five healthy adults to estimate repertoire size and the extent of clonotype sharing between individuals. To increase sequencing depth and limit assay-specific biases, different laboratories used diverse techniques to prepare libraries and sequence TCR repertoires. Each donor's leukapheresis produced roughly between about 0.8 and 8.9 billion PBMCs. Paper-wide results and their limitations: Naive subsets generally had larger estimated clonotype richness than memory subsets. Approximately 5% of naive CD4, 3.5% of naive CD8, about 2.4% of memory CD4, and approximately 0.39% of memory CD8 clonotypes were shared across several donors. Even with the large sequencing depth, rarefaction of the sorted-subset datasets indicated that sequencing was incomplete. The genetic and exposure-history diversity represented was limited by the small number of donors. Pairwise subsampling led to the expectation that sequencing depth would affect the degree of clonotype sharing among donors. Sampling was limited to blood, and TCR repertoires in tissue likely differ from TCR repertoires in blood. Clonotypes shared by all four sorted-subset donors showed higher generation probabilities than non-shared clonotypes.

The donors were healthy, HIV-negative adults with no recently reported acute infections or vaccinations. Every donor was a Caucasian adult living in Nashville, Tennessee, USA. Magnetic negative selection was used to enrich CD4+ T cells, after which naive cells were positively selected on CD45RA and the negative fraction became the memory subset. After blood collection by leukapheresis, PBMCs were isolated using Ficoll-Histopaque density gradient centrifugation and then cryopreserved in the vapor phase of liquid nitrogen. Analytical flow cytometry was used to check the purity and quantity of every magnetically sorted T cell population. From each sorted fraction, genomic DNA was isolated and quantified by UV absorbance on a Nanodrop 2000c. Sequencing input: naive CD4+ T cells sorted from blood. The label giving this sample's cell subset or site can be read as: CD45RA+ positively selected. The receptor was isolated from a woman aged 25 to 39 in good health.

The DNA is as follows: TGTGCCAGCAGTGACCTGCCGGGCGGCAATCAGCCCCAGCATTTT. This sequence encodes CASSDLPGGNQPQHF. The chain links TRBV2 with TRBJ1-5; no D segment can be confidently identified. V and J are truncated by 3 bases and 2 bases respectively, leaving an intervening sequence of 11 bases. The CDR1 and CDR2 encoded by the germline V gene are SNHLY and FYNNEI. From the cysteine through the phenylalanine, the CDR3 covers 15 amino acids. Only the CDR3 part of the read is kept: 45 bases, read in frame from the first base.